This entry lists 20 T cell receptor beta chains sequenced from one sample in a study of shared clonotypes between healthy human individuals. Profiled with immunoSEQ multiplex PCR; TCRdb holds only in-frame clones, not every one. The sample lists approximately 470,000 clones, roughly 80% occurring once. Material: PBMCs. The receptors stem from a woman aged 40-49 years in good health. Some clones in this sample may be carry-over from other donors' samples.

This clone was counted ten times or more. This specimen includes other DNA sequences encoding the same CDR3. The rearrangement joins TRBV30 to TRBJ1-3; perhaps TRBD1 as D (5 bases). In germline, CDR1 is GTSNPN, CDR2 SVGIG (reference sequence). The V and J ends lost 1 base and 1 base respectively, with 8 bases between them. This CDR3 has 14 amino acids. The CDR3: CAWSERGSGNTIYF. CDR3 in DNA: TGTGCCTGGAGTGAAAGGGGATCTGGAAACACCATATATTTT.

The rearrangement joins TRBV7-9 to TRBJ1-2, with D perhaps TRBD1 (6 bases). V shed 2 bases and J shed 3 bases, with 10 bases lying between them. This CDR3 is 14 amino acids long. Per the germline V gene, CDR1 is SEHNR and CDR2 is FQNEAQ (reference sequence). CDR3 residues: CASSLQGLHYGYTF. CDR3 DNA sequence: TGTGCCAGCAGCTTACAGGGGCTACACTATGGCTACACCTTC.

The gene calls are TRBV10-3 and TRBJ2-2; D is unclear. The CDR3 loop spans 13 amino acids. Trimming cost V 6 bases and J 7 bases, with 12 bases left between them. Germline lookup yields CDR1 ENHRY and CDR2 SYGVKD. The chain's CDR3 is CAISTASGGELFF. The CDR3, as DNA: TGTGCCATCAGCACCGCATCTGGCGGGGAGCTGTTTTTT.

The chain links TRBV5-1 to TRBJ2-5; 9 nucleotides line up with TRBD2. The CDR3 totals 15 residues. Germline V gene data show CDR1 as SGHRS and CDR2 as YFSETQ. Losses at the gene ends were 4 bases for V and 4 bases for J; bases not matched to a gene: 8. The CDR3 loop reads CASSPAGGFGETQYF. CDR3 DNA sequence: TGCGCCAGCAGCCCGGCGGGGGGGTTCGGAGAGACCCAGTACTTC.

This chain links TRBV2 with TRBJ1-4, with 9 bases fitting TRBD1. J gave up 6 bases and V 5 bases, and 4 bases lay outside the gene matches. The germline CDR1 and CDR2 sequences are SNHLY and FYNNEI. There are 14 residues in the CDR3. CDR3 protein: CASSRDRVDEKLFF. The CDR3 coding sequence is TGTGCCAGCAGTAGGGACAGGGTGGATGAAAAACTGTTTTTT. Based on the CDR3 plus reference TRBV2 and TRBJ1-4, the full variable domain is EPEVTQTPSHQVTQMGQEVILRCVPISNHLYFYWYRQILGQKVEFLVSFYNNEISEKSEIFDDQFSVERPDGSNFTLKIRSTKLEDSAMYFCASSRDRVDEKLFFGSGTQLSVL.

V and J are TRBV28 and TRBJ2-7; D may be TRBD2 (6 bases). V gave up 5 bases and J gave up 2 bases, with 19 bases separating them. This CDR3 region has 16 residues. CDR1 MDHEN and CDR2 SYDVKM come from the germline V gene. The CDR3 protein is CASSGRMLGVAYEQYF. The DNA of the CDR3 is TGTGCCAGCAGTGGGAGGATGTTAGGGGTAGCCTACGAGCAGTACTTC. The whole variable domain, filled in from reference TRBV28 and TRBJ2-7, reads DVKVTQSSRYLVKRTGEKVFLECVQDMDHENMFWYRQDPGLGLRLIYFSYDVKMKEKGDIPEGYSVSREKKERFSLILESASTNQTSMYLCASSGRMLGVAYEQYFGPGTRLTVT.

CDR3 DNA sequence: TGTGCCAGCAGCTTAGGGCCGAACACAGATACGCAGTATTTT. This gives the protein CASSLGPNTDTQYF. J is TRBJ2-3 and V is TRBV5-6; D remains unclear. V was pared by 2 bases and J by 2 bases, with 9 bases between. The CDR3 length is 14 residues. Germline loops: CDR1 SGHDT, CDR2 YYEEEE.

Comment on this clone: At one of its ends the junction is not consistent with the germline gene, which may arise from a read error. V usage is TRBV6-1 and J usage is TRBJ1-1, with a weak D call TRBD1 (5 bases). Looked up from germline, CDR1 is MNHNS and CDR2 is SASEGT. CDR3 length: 18 residues. CDR3 nucleotide sequence: TGTGCTAGCAATGAAATCTCCAGGGTTTTAGCTCGGGACACTGAAGCTTTCTTT. Translated: CASNEISRVLARDTEAFF.

V and J are TRBV4-2 and TRBJ2-7, with TRBD1 matching over 7 bases. The CDR3 extends over 16 amino acids. Germline CDR1 is LGHNA and CDR2 is YNFKEQ. Trimming cost V 4 bases and J 4 bases; bases outside gene matches: 13. CDR3 nucleotide sequence: TGTGCCAGCAGCCCCCCCGCAGGGGGAACGGTATACGAGCAGTACTTC. Its protein product is CASSPPAGGTVYEQYF.

The sample holds a few counts of this clone. The CDR3 sequence: CASSVGGEANQPQHF. The CDR3 DNA reads TGTGCCAGCAGCGTAGGCGGGGAGGCCAATCAGCCCCAGCATTTT. This rearrangement joins TRBV9 to TRBJ1-5, with no clear D. Germline V gives CDR1 SGDLS, CDR2 YYNGEE. V gave up 0 bases and J gave up 3 bases, with 10 bases separating them. The CDR3 sequence is 15 residues long.

As regards this clone: A far larger clone is off by one base, so a read error is likely. Other DNA sequences in this sample translate to the same CDR3. This rearrangement joins TRBV30 to TRBJ1-5; maybe TRBD1 (5 bases). Germline CDR1 and CDR2: GTSNPN and SVGIG (reference sequence). The CDR3 totals 15 residues. The chain's CDR3 is CAWSLTGPSNQPQHF. The DNA for the CDR3 is TGTGCTTGGAGTCTGACGGGGCCTAGCAATCAGCCCCAGCATTTT.

The CDR3 here is CASSSAALGGAVIRDTF. The DNA for the CDR3 is TGTGCCAGCTCATCCGCAGCACTCGGAGGGGCGGTAATACGGGACACCTTC. The chain uses TRBV18 and TRBJ1-2; D perhaps matches TRBD1 (5 bases). CDR1 and CDR2 from the germline V gene are KGHSH and LQKENI. Trimming removed 5 bases at V and 12 bases at J, with 31 bases between. The CDR3 length is 17 residues.

The chain links TRBV5-1 to TRBJ2-5; D possibly corresponds to TRBD2 (6 bases). The CDR3 has 14 amino acids. Trimming pared 4 bases from V and 1 base from J, leaving 11 bases between. Per the germline V gene, CDR1 is SGHRS and CDR2 is YFSETQ. CDR3 bases: TGCGCCAGCAGCGCTTCCGGGGGCCAAGAGACCCAGTACTTC. Translated: CASSASGGQETQYF.

The CDR3: CASRTSYNEQFF. The CDR3 bases are TGTGCCAGCAGGACTAGTTACAATGAGCAGTTCTTC. This rearrangement joins TRBV6-5 to TRBJ2-1; D perhaps matches TRBD2 (6 bases). V was pared by 6 bases and J by 4 bases, with 7 bases between. The CDR3 length is 12 residues. CDR1 is MNHEY and CDR2 is SVGAGI in the germline V gene.

With respect to this clone: It is likely a read error: a sequence one base away is far more abundant. The chain couples TRBV30 to TRBJ2-2, with D unclear. V gave up 1 base and J gave up 10 bases, with 10 bases separating them. CDR3 length equals 12 residues. The V gene's germline CDR1 is GTSNPN and CDR2 SVGIG (reference sequence). CDR3 bases: TGTGCCTGGAGTGCACCGGTAACGGAGCTGTTTTTT. It encodes CAWSAPVTELFF. The full variable domain, in which reference TRBV30 and TRBJ2-2 provide the parts outside the CDR3, is SQTIHQWPATLVQPVGSPLSLECTVEGTSNPNLYWYRQAAGRGLQLLFYSVGIGQISSEVPQNLSASRPQDRQFILSSKKLLLSDSGFYLCAWSAPVTELFFGEGSRLTVL.

In the case of this clone: Only one base separates this from a far larger clonotype, so it likely reflects a read error. The chain combines TRBV25-1 with TRBJ2-7; possibly TRBD1 for D (5 bases). Germline lookup yields CDR1 MGHDK and CDR2 SYGVNS. This CDR3 is built from 13 residues. V dropped 8 bases and J dropped 5 bases, with 16 bases sitting between them. CDR3 in amino acids: CASGGQGIDEQYF. In nucleotides, the CDR3 is TGTGCCAGCGGTGGGCAGGGAATTGACGAGCAGTACTTC.

Note on this clone: At one end the junction does not follow the germline gene, possibly because of a read error. V usage is TRBV15 and J usage is TRBJ1-1, with D uncertain. This CDR3 region has 13 residues. The germline CDR1 and CDR2 sequences are LNHNV and YYDKDF (reference sequence). The CDR3 coding sequence is TGTGCTACCAGCAGAGTATCAGCACCTGAAGCTTCCTTT. It specifies CATSRVSAPEASF.

For this clone: It is likely a read error: a sequence one base away is far more abundant. The chain combines TRBV27 with TRBJ1-2, with TRBD1 matching over 8 bases. Trimming took 8 bases from V and 3 from J; bases not matched to a gene: 8. CDR3 length equals 14 residues. Germline V gives CDR1 MNHEY, CDR2 SMNVEV (reference sequence). CDR3 residues: CASYGQGTYYGYTF. The CDR3 DNA reads TGTGCCAGCTACGGACAGGGTACATACTATGGCTACACCTTC.

The V gene is TRBV2, the J gene TRBJ1-1; D unresolved. The CDR3 has 13 residues. Germline CDR1 reads SNHLY; CDR2 reads FYNNEI. With 3 bases removed from V and 4 bases from J, the gap between germline ends came to 9 bases. The CDR3 DNA reads as TGTGCCAGCAGTGAGAGGAGCATCACTGAAGCTTTCTTT. Encoded protein: CASSERSITEAFF.

CDR3 sequence (DNA): TGTGCCAGCAGCTTGGACCCATCGAACACCGGGGAGCTGTTTTTT. This sequence encodes CASSLDPSNTGELFF. The chain carries TRBV5-4 and TRBJ2-2; D gene uncertain. CDR1 and CDR2 from the germline V gene are SGHNT and YYREEE (reference sequence). This CDR3 comprises 15 residues. The V end was cut by 0 bases, the J end by 0 bases, with 6 bases between.